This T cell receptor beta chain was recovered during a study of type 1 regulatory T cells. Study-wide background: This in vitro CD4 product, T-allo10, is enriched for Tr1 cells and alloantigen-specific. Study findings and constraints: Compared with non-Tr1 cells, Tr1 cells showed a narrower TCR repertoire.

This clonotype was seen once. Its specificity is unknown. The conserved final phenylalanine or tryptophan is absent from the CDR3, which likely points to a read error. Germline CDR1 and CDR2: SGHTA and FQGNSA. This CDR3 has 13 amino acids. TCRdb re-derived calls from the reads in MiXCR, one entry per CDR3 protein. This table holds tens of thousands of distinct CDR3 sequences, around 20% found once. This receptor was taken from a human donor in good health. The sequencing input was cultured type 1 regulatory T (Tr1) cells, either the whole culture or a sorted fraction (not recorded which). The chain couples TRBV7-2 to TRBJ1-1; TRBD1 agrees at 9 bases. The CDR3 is CASRRQGGTEAFL. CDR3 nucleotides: TGCGCCAGCAGGAGACAGGGGGGGACTGAAGCTTTCCTT.